This TCR beta chain was identified in a study of memory CD4+ T cells and cytomegalovirus serostatus. A single count supports this clone. Sequencing was performed with immunoSEQ multiplex PCR; in TCRdb, only in-frame clones are kept and a portion is missing. The sample lists about 50,000 clones; roughly 78% were seen once. The CDR3 totals 17 residues. The sort gate was single viable CD3+CD4+CD8-CD45RO+ cells for memory CD4+ T cells. The rearrangement uses TRBV1 and TRBJ1-5. TRBV1 is reported as a pseudogene. This TCR was sampled from an adult in good health and CMV-seronegative. The sample taken for sequencing was memory CD4+ T cells from blood. CDR3: CTSTFFRRWGRSQPQHF. In DNA, the CDR3 is TGCACCAGTACCTTTTTTAGACGCTGGGGTAGAAGTCAGCCCCAGCATTTT.